Listed here are 7 T cell receptor beta chains from one sample, sequenced in a study of beta chain features in type 1 diabetes. No antigens are known for them. Whole-study findings and limits: Significant though moderate, a shortening of TCRB CDR3s appeared in all four CD4+ subsets of Type 1 diabetes patients.

Expressed TCRB transcripts were sequenced because the isolated RNA had all been reverse transcribed beforehand. Profiling relied on immunoSEQ multiplex PCR, and the TCRdb table lists in-frame clones only, not all of them. The sample lists about 660,000 clones; over 12% were seen once. The sample consisted of naive CD4+ T cells from blood. The receptors were sampled from a man between 18 and 29 years old with type 1 diabetes.

The chain uses TRBV7-9 and TRBJ2-3; 11 bases fit TRBD2. The CDR3 is 16 amino acids. CDR1 is SEHNR and CDR2 is FQNEAQ in the germline V gene (reference sequence). V gave up 4 bases and J gave up 7 bases; unmatched junction bases: 10. The chain's CDR3 is CASSSLTSGVANTQYF. In nucleotides, the CDR3 is TGTGCCAGCAGCTCTTTGACTAGCGGGGTGGCAAATACGCAGTATTTT.

This clone was recorded a few times. A read error may be the cause here, since a much bigger clone is one base away. V usage is TRBV28 and J usage is TRBJ2-5; no definite D call. The ends were cut back, 4 bases at V and 1 base at J, with 1 base in the middle. CDR3 size: 11 residues. The germline CDR1 and CDR2 sequences are MDHEN and SYDVKM. CDR3: CASSSQETQYF. In nucleotides, the CDR3 is TGTGCCAGCAGTTCCCAAGAGACCCAGTACTTC.

This sequence joins TRBV14 and TRBJ1-2; D is undetermined. The CDR3 is made up of 15 amino acids. Germline V lookup: CDR1 SGHDN, CDR2 FVKESK. Trimming removed 4 bases from V and 7 bases from J, with 19 bases in between. The CDR3: CASSPTLRAGPGYTF. The CDR3 DNA reads TGTGCCAGCAGCCCGACCCTGAGAGCAGGTCCTGGCTACACCTTC.

This clone was detected a few times. The chain couples TRBV28 to TRBJ2-6, with 7 bases fitting TRBD1. CDR1 is MDHEN and CDR2 is SYDVKM in the germline V gene. V shed 6 bases, J shed 1 base, and the junction held 15 bases outside the gene matches. The CDR3 runs 19 residues. This CDR3 reads CASSRGWTGISSGANVLTF. CDR3 bases: TGTGCCAGCAGCCGGGGCTGGACAGGAATCTCATCTGGGGCCAACGTCCTGACTTTC.

This sequence joins TRBV5-1 and TRBJ2-1; possibly TRBD2 for D (6 bases). Germline V gene lookup returns CDR1 SGHRS and CDR2 YFSETQ. Deletions cut 0 bases from V and 8 bases from J, with 12 bases between. CDR3 length: 14 residues. CDR3 DNA: TGCGCCAGCAGCTTGGCGGGAGTTAAGGATGAGCAGTTCTTC. Amino acid sequence: CASSLAGVKDEQFF.

The V gene is TRBV28, the J gene TRBJ1-1, with 10 bases lining up with TRBD1. The CDR3 is made up of 15 amino acids. After removal of 5 bases from V and 4 bases from J, the junction contained 7 bases not matched to a gene. Germline assignment: CDR1 MDHEN and CDR2 SYDVKM. CDR3 amino acids: CASSPPGQGSTEAFF. DNA for the CDR3: TGTGCCAGCAGTCCTCCGGGACAGGGGTCCACTGAAGCTTTCTTT.

This clone has just a few counts. The V call is TRBV7-9, the J call TRBJ1-5; D is possibly TRBD1 (5 bases). V was cut by 4 bases and J by 7 bases, with 17 bases left in between. In germline, CDR1 is SEHNR, CDR2 FQNEAQ (reference sequence). This CDR3 region has 15 residues. The CDR3 here is CASSSHGGMGQPQHF. The CDR3 nucleotides read TGTGCCAGCAGCTCCCATGGGGGAATGGGGCAGCCCCAGCATTTT.